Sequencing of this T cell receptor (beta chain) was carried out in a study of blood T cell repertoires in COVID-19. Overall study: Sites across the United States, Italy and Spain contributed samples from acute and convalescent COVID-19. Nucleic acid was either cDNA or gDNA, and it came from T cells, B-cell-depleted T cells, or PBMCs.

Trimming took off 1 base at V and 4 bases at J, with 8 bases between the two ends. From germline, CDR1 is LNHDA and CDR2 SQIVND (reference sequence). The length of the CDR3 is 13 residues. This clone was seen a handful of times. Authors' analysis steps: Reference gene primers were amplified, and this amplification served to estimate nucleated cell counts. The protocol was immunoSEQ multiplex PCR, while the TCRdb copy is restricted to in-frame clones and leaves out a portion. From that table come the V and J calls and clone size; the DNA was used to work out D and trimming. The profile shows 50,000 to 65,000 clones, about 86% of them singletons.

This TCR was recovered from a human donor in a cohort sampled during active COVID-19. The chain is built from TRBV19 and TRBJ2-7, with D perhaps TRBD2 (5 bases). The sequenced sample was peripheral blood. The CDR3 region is CASSIGGLYEQYF. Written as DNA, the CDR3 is TGTGCCAGTAGTATAGGAGGGTTATACGAGCAGTACTTC.